Included here is one TCR beta chain sequence, with context. What it binds is not known. These data belong to a study of cytomegalovirus exposure and HLA in healthy donors. Whole-study findings and limits: What a later analysis showed was that several of the most significant clusters appeared linked to common viral pathogens. In presence/absence analyses, roughly uniform sequencing depth across donors was assumed.

The PCR had 60 Vbeta and 13 Jbeta primers. Method: immunoSEQ multiplex PCR; TCRdb's copy keeps in-frame clones and lacks some. The sample includes about 130,000 clones, approximately 69% seen only once; the top ten take 3% to 4.5%. The CDR3 totals 18 residues. V was pared by 1 base and J by 5 bases, with 9 bases of the junction left unmatched. Germline-derived CDR1 and CDR2 are SGHVS and FQNEAQ. The chain employs TRBV7-8 and TRBJ2-5, with 14 bases matching TRBD2. The TCR originated in a man aged 35 to 55 in good health and CMV-seropositive. The sequencing input was PBMCs. The CDR3 coding sequence is TGTGCCAGCAGCTTAGTGGGACTAGCGGGAGAACCAGGGGAGACCCAGTACTTC. Translating it yields CASSLVGLAGEPGETQYF.